This paragraph covers one T cell receptor (beta chain) sequence. This clone was observed at least ten times. The antigen it binds to is not known. No much larger clonotype is one base removed from it; base qualities were not supplied. Before undergoing thyroid surgery, none of the patients had been given any kind of treatment. Using T-cell receptor beta sequencing, the researchers looked back retrospectively at clinical samples from patients, gathered between about 2012 and 2018. The data derive from a study of metastatic and nonmetastatic thyroid tumors (TCRdb year 2020). For the wider study: Repertoires from peripheral blood and from tumor or nodule tissue samples of malignant and benign thyroid patients were compared. Points the paper makes about the study in general: TCR beta diversity was reported as significantly higher in malignant tumors than in benign nodules, in both blood and tumor samples.

Receptor libraries were prepared by PCR. The instrument was an Illumina HiSeq 4000. High-throughput sequencing was used to profile the TCR beta-chain CDR3 region of each patient. In the authors' own workflow: The researchers built a classifier to tell apart papillary thyroid cancer patients with distant metastasis, based on CDR3 differences among clinicopathological groups. The Shannon index was used to measure repertoire diversity, and the Morisita-Horn index was used to measure how similar tumor and blood repertoires were. The public reads were run again by TCRdb, first through fastp at Q25 and then through MiXCR, and only productive beta chains were kept. The V and J calls come from TCRdb's annotation, not from the publication. In this sample the table shows more than 40,000 clones, approximately 15% of which occur a single time. 22% of the sample belongs to the ten largest clones. As encoded in the germline V gene, CDR1 is SGHDN while CDR2 is FVKESK. From the cysteine up to the phenylalanine, the CDR3 has a length of 13 residues. Only the CDR3 region is kept as DNA, spanning 39 bases read in frame from base 1. V loses 0 bases, J loses 8 bases, and the germline ends lie 8 bases apart.

In this chain, TRBV14 is recombined with TRBJ2-1, with the D call perhaps TRBD1 or TRBD2, as 6 bases match in each case. The source material was blood. The sequence came from a female donor with papillary thyroid cancer or a benign thyroid nodule (not recorded which). Some clones in this sample may be carry-over from other donors' samples. The CDR3 has the sequence CASSQDRGDEQFF. At the DNA level, the sequence is TGTGCCAGCAGCCAAGATAGGGGGGATGAGCAGTTCTTC. With the rest looked up from the reference TRBV14 and TRBJ2-1 genes rather than sequenced, the full variable domain is EAGVTQFPSHSVIEKGQTVTLRCDPISGHDNLYWYRRVMGKEIKFLLHFVKESKQDESGMPNNRFLAERTGGTYSTLKVQPAELEDSGVYFCASSQDRGDEQFFGPGTRLTVL.